The 8 T cell receptor beta chains presented below share a single source sample, sequenced in a study of cytomegalovirus exposure and HLA in healthy donors. Vbeta (60) and Jbeta (13) primers were used in the PCR. Only in-frame clones appear in the TCRdb table, and some are missing; sequencing was by immunoSEQ multiplex PCR. Counted here are about 160,000 clones, around 80% occurring once; the ten biggest clones make up over 1.2%. The sequenced sample was PBMCs. Receptor source: a girl between 10 and 17 years old in good health and CMV-seropositive.

The chain combines TRBV30 with TRBJ1-3, with D unresolved. V dropped 1 base and J dropped 0 bases, with 7 bases sitting between them. This CDR3 is 14 amino acids long. Germline CDR1 reads GTSNPN; CDR2 reads SVGIG (reference sequence). CDR3 region: CAWSGVFSGNTIYF. CDR3 coding DNA: TGTGCCTGGAGTGGAGTGTTCTCTGGAAACACCATATATTTT.

The chain recombines TRBV5-1 with TRBJ2-2, with D possibly matching TRBD1 (6 bases). V lost 4 bases, J lost 0 bases, and 10 bases lay in between. CDR1 and CDR2 from the germline V gene are SGHRS and YFSETQ. The CDR3 extends over 15 amino acids. CDR3 nucleotide sequence: TGCGCCAGCAGCCCCAGGGGATCGAACACCGGGGAGCTGTTTTTT. Protein product: CASSPRGSNTGELFF.

This clone turned up a few times. The CDR3 nucleotides read TGTGCCAGCAGTTCGACCCGGACAGGGGGAGACGAGCAGTACTTC. It codes for CASSSTRTGGDEQYF. The rearrangement links TRBV6-5 to TRBJ2-7; 10 bases map to TRBD1. J was trimmed by 5 bases and V by 4 bases; bases with no gene match: 8. CDR3 length: 15 residues. The germline gives CDR1 MNHEY, CDR2 SVGAGI.

The V and J genes are TRBV19 and TRBJ2-7, with 7 nucleotides matching TRBD2. Germline V gives CDR1 LNHDA, CDR2 SQIVND (reference sequence). The CDR3 consists of 12 residues. V lost 7 bases and J lost 4; bases outside the gene matches: 4. The CDR3 DNA is TGTGCCAGTAAGGCGGGGGAGTACGAGCAGTACTTC. Its protein product is CASKAGEYEQYF.

The chain recombines TRBV11-2 with TRBJ2-1, with 8 positions matching TRBD2. Trimming took 0 bases from V and 2 from J; bases not matched to a gene: 6. Germline lookup yields CDR1 SGHAT and CDR2 FQNNGV. The CDR3 is 17 residues long. CDR3 sequence: CASSLEKAGVPYNEQFF. For the CDR3, the DNA is TGTGCCAGCAGCTTAGAAAAAGCGGGAGTTCCCTACAATGAGCAGTTCTTC.

This clone was observed a few times. V usage is TRBV10-3 and J usage is TRBJ1-3; the D is unclear. CDR1 is ENHRY, CDR2 SYGVKD, per germline. The V end lost 11 bases, the J end lost 4 bases, and 27 bases lay between the germline ends. The CDR3 is 17 amino acids. The CDR3 reads CASTPAGTPGRGNTIYF. Here the CDR3 DNA reads TGTGCCTCCACTCCGGCGGGAACTCCCGGACGAGGAAACACCATATATTTT.

The chain uses TRBV7-9 and TRBJ1-4; TRBD1 matches 9 bases. Germline V gene lookup returns CDR1 SEHNR and CDR2 FQNEAQ (reference sequence). Trimming removed 6 bases from V and 6 bases from J; junction bases left unmatched: 2. The CDR3 has 13 residues. In DNA, the CDR3 is TGTGCCAGCAGACGACAGGGGGATGAAAAACTGTTTTTT. Its translation is CASRRQGDEKLFF.

The genes are TRBV29-1 and TRBJ2-3, with 10 bases identical to TRBD2. Germline V gives CDR1 SQVTM, CDR2 ANQGSEA. The CDR3 spans 15 residues. The trim removed 1 base at V and 2 bases at J, leaving 3 bases unmatched. CDR3 DNA: TGCAGCGTTGAAGGGACTAGCGGTCTCACAGATACGCAGTATTTT. Its protein product is CSVEGTSGLTDTQYF.